This T cell receptor beta chain was captured by sequencing in a study of T cells in Graves' hyperthyroidism and ophthalmopathy. In the study overall: Pretreatment peripheral blood was obtained at initial diagnosis. Study outcomes and limitations: Blood samples included most of the expanded thyroid clonotypes exceeding 0.001. Stable hyperthyroidism and ophthalmopathy were separated using 13 V-J signatures.

Using RNA transcripts as the source, TCR beta CDR3 regions were amplified. First-round RT-PCR of the TCR CDR3 relied on the HTBI primer set. One entry per CDR3 protein, called by TCRdb with MiXCR from the multiplex PCR reads. The top ten hold roughly 13% of the sample, which has about 560,000 distinct CDR3 sequences, approximately 14% seen once. This clonotype was picked up a small number of times. Its target is unknown. This clonotype was obtained from a woman aged 40 to 49 with Graves' hyperthyroidism. The specimen sequenced was blood.

The CDR3 spells CASSYSSLERYTDTQYF. For the CDR3, the DNA is TGTGCCAGCAGTTACTCGAGTCTGGAACGTTACACAGATACGCAGTATTTT. The rearrangement uses TRBV6-6 and TRBJ2-3; no definite D call. Germline CDR1 MNHNY, CDR2 SVGAGI (reference sequence). The length of the CDR3 is 17 residues. Between the trimmed V and J ends, which lost 0 bases and 2 bases, there was a span of 15 bases.